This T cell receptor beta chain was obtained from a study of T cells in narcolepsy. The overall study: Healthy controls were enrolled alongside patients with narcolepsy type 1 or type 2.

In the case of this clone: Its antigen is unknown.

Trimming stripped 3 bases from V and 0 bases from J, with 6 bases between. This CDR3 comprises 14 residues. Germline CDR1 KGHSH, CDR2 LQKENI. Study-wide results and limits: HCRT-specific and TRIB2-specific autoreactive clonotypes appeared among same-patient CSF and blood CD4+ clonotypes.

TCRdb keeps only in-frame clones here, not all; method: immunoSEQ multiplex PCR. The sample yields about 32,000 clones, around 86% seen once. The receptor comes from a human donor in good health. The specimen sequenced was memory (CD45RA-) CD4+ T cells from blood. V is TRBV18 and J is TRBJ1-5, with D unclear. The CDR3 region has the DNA TGTGCCAGCTCACCTTCGGATAGCAATCAGCCCCAGCATTTT. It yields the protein CASSPSDSNQPQHF.